This TCR beta chain was found in a study of blood T cell repertoires in COVID-19. Patients of the Seattle cohort, enrolled during active infection, were followed longitudinally. Clones were sequenced by immunoSEQ multiplex PCR, and TCRdb holds only the in-frame ones, with some missing. The table has just over 150,000 clones, 82% seen once. This CDR3 has 14 residues. V shed 4 bases, J shed 2 bases, and the junction held 5 bases outside the gene matches. The germline CDR1 and CDR2 sequences are SGHRS and YFSETQ. The V call is TRBV5-1, the J call TRBJ2-5, with 7 bases fitting TRBD2. The sequenced material came from peripheral blood. The receptor was derived from a woman in her thirties or forties with COVID-19, enrolled during active disease. The CDR3 region is CASSLTSPQETQYF. In nucleotides, the CDR3 is TGCGCCAGCAGCCTGACTAGCCCTCAAGAGACCCAGTACTTC.